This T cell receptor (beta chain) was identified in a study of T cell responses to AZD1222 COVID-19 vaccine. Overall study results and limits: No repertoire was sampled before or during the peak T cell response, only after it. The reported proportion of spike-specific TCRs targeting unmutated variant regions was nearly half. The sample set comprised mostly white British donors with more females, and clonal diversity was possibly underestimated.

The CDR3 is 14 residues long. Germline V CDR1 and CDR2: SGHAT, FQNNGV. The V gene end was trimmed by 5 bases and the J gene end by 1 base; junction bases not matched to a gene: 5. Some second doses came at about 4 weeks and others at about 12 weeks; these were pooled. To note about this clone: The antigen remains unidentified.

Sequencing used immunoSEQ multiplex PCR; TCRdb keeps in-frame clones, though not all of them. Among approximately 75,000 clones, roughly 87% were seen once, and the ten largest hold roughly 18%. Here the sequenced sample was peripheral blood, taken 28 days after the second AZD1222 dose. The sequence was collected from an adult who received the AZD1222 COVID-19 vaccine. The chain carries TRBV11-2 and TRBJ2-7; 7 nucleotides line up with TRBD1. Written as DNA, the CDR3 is TGTGCCAGCAGCCGTAAGACAGGGTCCTACGAGCAGTACTTC. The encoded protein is CASSRKTGSYEQYF.